A selection of T cell receptor beta chains follows, all from one sample in a study of identical twins. TCRdb reprocessed the 5' RACE reads with MiXCR, giving one entry per CDR3 protein. This sample has over 600,000 distinct CDR3 sequences; roughly 20% occur once, and the top ten carry roughly 4%. These same data were also listed under a study on T cells expressing NK-cell markers.

Sequences were obtained from PBMCs. These TCRs come from a woman between 18 and 30 years old in good health. Both conserved end residues are part of each CDR3. The D gene is left open where the match is weak. Not all rows give a size; the values are once, few, many and, for expanded clones, a class.

CDR3aa: CASSESMRGYEQYF
CDR3nt: TGTGCCAGCAGTGAATCGATGAGGGGCTACGAGCAGTACTTC
abundance: -
v_gene: TRBV6-1
j_gene: TRBJ2-7
len: 14
d_gene: -

CDR3aa: CATSGGDYYNEQFF
CDR3nt: TGTGCCACCAGCGGCGGGGATTACTACAATGAGCAGTTCTTC
abundance: few
v_gene: TRBV24-1
j_gene: TRBJ2-1
len: 14
d_gene: -

CDR3aa: CASSLSSATEAFF
CDR3nt: TGCGCCAGCAGCTTGTCTTCCGCAACTGAAGCTTTCTTT
abundance: -
v_gene: TRBV5-1
j_gene: TRBJ1-1
len: 13
d_gene: -

CDR3aa: CSSSLAGADTQYF
CDR3nt: TGCAGTTCTAGCCTTGCAGGGGCAGATACGCAGTATTTT
abundance: few
v_gene: TRBV20-1
j_gene: TRBJ2-3
len: 13
d_gene: -

CDR3aa: CASSQETSGVNEQFF
CDR3nt: TGCGCCAGCAGCCAAGAGACTAGCGGGGTAAATGAGCAGTTCTTC
abundance: few
v_gene: TRBV4-3
j_gene: TRBJ2-1
len: 15
d_gene: TRBD2

CDR3aa: CASSFNRGGTDTQYF
CDR3nt: TGTGCCAGCAGTTTTAACCGGGGGGGCACAGATACGCAGTATTTT
abundance: many
v_gene: TRBV12-3/TRBV12-4
j_gene: TRBJ2-3
len: 15
d_gene: TRBD2

CDR3aa: CASSPTPLGAEAFF
CDR3nt: TGTGCCAGCAGCCCGACCCCCCTCGGCGCTGAAGCTTTCTTT
abundance: -
v_gene: TRBV7-2
j_gene: TRBJ1-1
len: 14
d_gene: -

CDR3aa: CASSFNEKLFF
CDR3nt: TGTGCCAGCAGTTTTAATGAAAAACTGTTTTTT
abundance: many
v_gene: TRBV5-1
j_gene: TRBJ1-4
len: 11
d_gene: -

CDR3aa: CASSFSGDSYNEQFF
CDR3nt: TGTGCCAGCAGTTTTAGCGGAGATTCCTACAATGAGCAGTTCTTC
abundance: -
v_gene: TRBV28
j_gene: TRBJ2-1
len: 15
d_gene: -

CDR3aa: CSASVPQYQETQYF
CDR3nt: TGCAGTGCTAGTGTCCCTCAGTACCAAGAGACCCAGTACTTC
abundance: -
v_gene: TRBV20-1
j_gene: TRBJ2-5
len: 14
d_gene: -

CDR3aa: CASSKRDGNEQFF
CDR3nt: TGTGCCAGCAGCAAACGGGACGGCAATGAGCAGTTCTTC
abundance: many
v_gene: TRBV21-1
j_gene: TRBJ2-1
len: 13
d_gene: -

CDR3aa: CASSTSDRLNTEAFF
CDR3nt: TGTGCCAGCAGTACGTCCGACAGACTGAACACTGAAGCTTTCTTT
abundance: -
v_gene: TRBV6-1
j_gene: TRBJ1-1
len: 15
d_gene: -

CDR3aa: CASSLSGGGADEQFF
CDR3nt: TGTGCCAGCAGCTTATCGGGCGGGGGGGCGGATGAGCAGTTCTTC
abundance: few
v_gene: TRBV7-6
j_gene: TRBJ2-1
len: 15
d_gene: TRBD2

CDR3aa: CASSQVAGGLYREQFF
CDR3nt: TGTGCCAGCAGCCAAGTAGCGGGGGGGCTTTATAGGGAGCAGTTCTTC
abundance: few
v_gene: TRBV3-1
j_gene: TRBJ2-1
len: 16
d_gene: TRBD2

CDR3aa: CSALSGGTYEQYF
CDR3nt: TGCAGTGCTCTTAGCGGGGGAACCTACGAGCAGTACTTC
abundance: -
v_gene: TRBV20-1
j_gene: TRBJ2-7
len: 13
d_gene: TRBD2

CDR3aa: CASSQNTHRPRISGANVLTF
CDR3nt: TGTGCCAGCAGCCAAAACACGCACAGGCCTCGTATAAGTGGGGCCAACGTCCTGACTTTC
abundance: -
v_gene: TRBV3-1
j_gene: TRBJ2-6
len: 20
d_gene: -

CDR3aa: CASSSGTTLYEQYF
CDR3nt: TGCGCCAGCAGCTCCGGGACTACTCTCTACGAGCAGTACTTC
abundance: few
v_gene: TRBV5-1
j_gene: TRBJ2-7
len: 14
d_gene: TRBD2

CDR3aa: CSADDGNNEQFF
CDR3nt: TGCAGTGCTGATGACGGGAACAATGAGCAGTTCTTC
abundance: -
v_gene: TRBV20-1
j_gene: TRBJ2-1
len: 12
d_gene: -

CDR3aa: CASSDVQGQNTEAFF
CDR3nt: TGTGCCAGCAGCGATGTACAGGGGCAGAACACTGAAGCTTTCTTT
abundance: once
v_gene: TRBV6-1
j_gene: TRBJ1-1
len: 15
d_gene: TRBD1

CDR3aa: CATAYPGFGTQYF
CDR3nt: TGTGCCACCGCTTACCCAGGGTTCGGGACCCAGTACTTC
abundance: -
v_gene: TRBV15
j_gene: TRBJ2-5
len: 13
d_gene: -

CDR3aa: CASSAGGSNEQFF
CDR3nt: TGTGCCAGCAGCGCCGGCGGGAGTAATGAGCAGTTCTTC
abundance: few
v_gene: TRBV11-2
j_gene: TRBJ2-1
len: 13
d_gene: TRBD2

CDR3aa: CSARDRLGRVADYNEQFF
CDR3nt: TGCAGTGCTAGAGACCGGCTGGGTCGGGTGGCGGATTACAATGAGCAGTTCTTC
abundance: -
v_gene: TRBV20-1
j_gene: TRBJ2-1
len: 18
d_gene: -

CDR3aa: CASSWGGLNTEAFF
CDR3nt: TGTGCCAGCAGTTGGGGGGGACTGAACACTGAAGCTTTCTTT
abundance: few
v_gene: TRBV12-3/TRBV12-4
j_gene: TRBJ1-1
len: 14
d_gene: -

CDR3aa: CASGHGGNEQFF
CDR3nt: TGCGCCAGCGGCCATGGGGGCAATGAGCAGTTCTTC
abundance: -
v_gene: TRBV5-1
j_gene: TRBJ2-1
len: 12
d_gene: -

CDR3aa: CASSPGTSGGVPYEQYF
CDR3nt: TGCGCCAGCAGCCCTGGGACTAGCGGGGGGGTCCCGTACGAGCAGTACTTC
abundance: once
v_gene: TRBV5-1
j_gene: TRBJ2-7
len: 17
d_gene: TRBD2

CDR3aa: CASSLTPGGGYYNEQFF
CDR3nt: TGCGCCAGCAGCCTGACGCCGGGGGGCGGCTACTACAATGAGCAGTTCTTC
abundance: -
v_gene: TRBV5-1
j_gene: TRBJ2-1
len: 17
d_gene: -

CDR3aa: CASSYRRGAGVPNEQFF
CDR3nt: TGTGCCAGCAGTTACCGCCGAGGAGCGGGAGTTCCCAATGAGCAGTTCTTC
abundance: few
v_gene: TRBV6-5
j_gene: TRBJ2-1
len: 17
d_gene: TRBD2

CDR3aa: CSVQGRHEQYF
CDR3nt: TGCAGTGTCCAGGGGAGGCACGAGCAGTACTTC
abundance: many
v_gene: TRBV20-1
j_gene: TRBJ2-7
len: 11
d_gene: -

CDR3aa: CASSLGASGLSSSYNEQFF
CDR3nt: TGTGCCAGCAGCTTGGGAGCTAGCGGACTGTCGAGCTCCTACAATGAGCAGTTCTTC
abundance: -
v_gene: TRBV5-4
j_gene: TRBJ2-1
len: 19
d_gene: TRBD2

CDR3aa: CASRSRDTEAFF
CDR3nt: TGTGCCAGCAGAAGTAGGGACACTGAAGCTTTCTTT
abundance: few
v_gene: TRBV12-3/TRBV12-4
j_gene: TRBJ1-1
len: 12
d_gene: -

CDR3aa: CASSSSPGQGSYNEQFF
CDR3nt: TGTGCCAGCAGCTCTAGCCCGGGACAGGGCTCCTACAATGAGCAGTTCTTC
abundance: -
v_gene: TRBV11-2
j_gene: TRBJ2-1
len: 17
d_gene: TRBD1

CDR3aa: CASNRGEGTNEKLFF
CDR3nt: TGTGCCAGCAATAGGGGAGAGGGAACTAATGAAAAACTGTTTTTT
abundance: -
v_gene: TRBV7-9
j_gene: TRBJ1-4
len: 15
d_gene: -

CDR3aa: CSFYGTAGEKLFF
CDR3nt: TGCAGCTTCTACGGGACAGCGGGTGAAAAACTGTTTTTT
abundance: few
v_gene: TRBV29-1
j_gene: TRBJ1-4
len: 13
d_gene: TRBD1

CDR3aa: CAIRTTDTQYF
CDR3nt: TGTGCCATCAGGACGACAGATACGCAGTATTTT
abundance: few
v_gene: TRBV10-3
j_gene: TRBJ2-3
len: 11
d_gene: -

CDR3aa: CSPRKAGDGADTQYF
CDR3nt: TGCAGCCCAAGGAAAGCGGGAGATGGGGCAGATACGCAGTATTTT
abundance: few
v_gene: TRBV29-1
j_gene: TRBJ2-3
len: 15
d_gene: TRBD2

CDR3aa: CATEMGQGNTEAFF
CDR3nt: TGTGCCACCGAAATGGGACAGGGGAACACTGAAGCTTTCTTT
abundance: few
v_gene: TRBV10-3
j_gene: TRBJ1-1
len: 14
d_gene: TRBD1

CDR3aa: CASSEHDTEAFF
CDR3nt: TGTGCCAGCAGTGAACATGACACTGAAGCTTTCTTT
abundance: few
v_gene: TRBV6-1
j_gene: TRBJ1-1
len: 12
d_gene: -

CDR3aa: CASSLVSERTYEQYF
CDR3nt: TGCGCCAGCAGCTTGGTTTCGGAACGGACCTACGAGCAGTACTTC
abundance: few
v_gene: TRBV5-1
j_gene: TRBJ2-7
len: 15
d_gene: -

CDR3aa: CASSLDVGSSYEQYF
CDR3nt: TGTGCCAGCAGCTTAGATGTCGGGAGCTCCTACGAGCAGTACTTC
abundance: -
v_gene: TRBV7-7
j_gene: TRBJ2-7
len: 15
d_gene: -

CDR3aa: CASSDQRDYEQYF
CDR3nt: TGTGCCAGCAGTGACCAGCGGGACTACGAGCAGTACTTC
abundance: -
v_gene: TRBV6-2/TRBV6-3
j_gene: TRBJ2-7
len: 13
d_gene: TRBD2

CDR3aa: CASSHLGTEAFF
CDR3nt: TGTGCCAGCAGCCACTTGGGCACTGAAGCTTTCTTT
abundance: -
v_gene: TRBV4-2
j_gene: TRBJ1-1
len: 12
d_gene: -

CDR3aa: CASSGANTEAFF
CDR3nt: TGTGCCAGCAGTGGTGCCAACACTGAAGCTTTCTTT
abundance: few
v_gene: TRBV6-1
j_gene: TRBJ1-1
len: 12
d_gene: -

CDR3aa: CASSTEGAAGNTIYF
CDR3nt: TGTGCCAGCAGTACTGAGGGGGCAGCTGGAAACACCATATATTTT
abundance: -
v_gene: TRBV27
j_gene: TRBJ1-3
len: 15
d_gene: TRBD1

CDR3aa: CASSVGLAGTSTYEQYF
CDR3nt: TGTGCCAGCAGCGTAGGACTAGCGGGTACTTCAACCTACGAGCAGTACTTC
abundance: -
v_gene: TRBV9
j_gene: TRBJ2-7
len: 17
d_gene: TRBD2

CDR3aa: CSATSPGLAGSYLNEQFF
CDR3nt: TGCAGTGCCACCTCTCCGGGACTAGCGGGATCTTACCTCAATGAGCAGTTCTTC
abundance: -
v_gene: TRBV20-1
j_gene: TRBJ2-1
len: 18
d_gene: TRBD2

CDR3aa: CASSLRAADEQYF
CDR3nt: TGTGCCAGCAGCTTAAGGGCCGCGGACGAGCAGTACTTC
abundance: -
v_gene: TRBV7-6
j_gene: TRBJ2-7
len: 13
d_gene: -

CDR3aa: CASSVGSSPQFANTGELFF
CDR3nt: TGTGCCAGCAGCGTCGGAAGTTCCCCGCAGTTCGCGAACACCGGGGAGCTGTTTTTT
abundance: -
v_gene: TRBV21-1
j_gene: TRBJ2-2
len: 19
d_gene: -

CDR3aa: CASTYHRDPSYNEQFF
CDR3nt: TGTGCCAGCACATACCACAGGGACCCCTCCTACAATGAGCAGTTCTTC
abundance: -
v_gene: TRBV6-2/TRBV6-3
j_gene: TRBJ2-1
len: 16
d_gene: -

CDR3aa: CASSRQEGVYEQYF
CDR3nt: TGTGCCAGCAGCCGACAGGAGGGTGTTTACGAGCAGTACTTC
abundance: -
v_gene: TRBV7-2
j_gene: TRBJ2-7
len: 14
d_gene: -

CDR3aa: CSASGSGGAYNEQFF
CDR3nt: TGCAGTGCTAGTGGGAGCGGGGGGGCATACAATGAGCAGTTCTTC
abundance: -
v_gene: TRBV20-1
j_gene: TRBJ2-1
len: 15
d_gene: TRBD2

CDR3aa: CSVVRGTKETQYF
CDR3nt: TGCAGCGTTGTCCGGGGGACGAAAGAGACCCAGTACTTC
abundance: few
v_gene: TRBV29-1
j_gene: TRBJ2-5
len: 13
d_gene: -

CDR3aa: CSVDSEYNEQFF
CDR3nt: TGCAGCGTTGACTCGGAGTACAATGAGCAGTTCTTC
abundance: -
v_gene: TRBV29-1
j_gene: TRBJ2-1
len: 12
d_gene: -

CDR3aa: CASSRPDSNTEAFF
CDR3nt: TGTGCCAGCAGCCGACCGGACAGCAACACTGAAGCTTTCTTT
abundance: -
v_gene: TRBV4-2
j_gene: TRBJ1-1
len: 14
d_gene: -

CDR3aa: CASAPERDFTDTQYF
CDR3nt: TGTGCTAGTGCCCCGGAGCGGGACTTCACAGATACGCAGTATTTT
abundance: few
v_gene: TRBV12-5
j_gene: TRBJ2-3
len: 15
d_gene: TRBD2

CDR3aa: CASSPQPGGAAYEQYF
CDR3nt: TGTGCCAGCAGCCCTCAGCCAGGCGGAGCGGCCTACGAGCAGTACTTC
abundance: -
v_gene: TRBV9
j_gene: TRBJ2-7
len: 16
d_gene: -

CDR3aa: CSASKTGIGFGTEAFF
CDR3nt: TGCAGTGCTAGTAAGACAGGGATCGGATTTGGCACTGAAGCTTTCTTT
abundance: many
v_gene: TRBV20-1
j_gene: TRBJ1-1
len: 16
d_gene: TRBD1

CDR3aa: CSAREVNRATETQYF
CDR3nt: TGCAGTGCTAGAGAGGTTAACAGGGCAACGGAGACCCAGTACTTC
abundance: -
v_gene: TRBV20-1
j_gene: TRBJ2-5
len: 15
d_gene: -

CDR3aa: CASSLATSGGSEQYF
CDR3nt: TGTGCCAGCAGCTTAGCGACCAGCGGGGGGTCCGAGCAGTACTTC
abundance: -
v_gene: TRBV7-9
j_gene: TRBJ2-7
len: 15
d_gene: TRBD2

CDR3aa: CSVGRAGGIDNEQFF
CDR3nt: TGCAGCGTCGGAAGGGCAGGGGGCATCGACAATGAGCAGTTCTTC
abundance: few
v_gene: TRBV29-1
j_gene: TRBJ2-1
len: 15
d_gene: TRBD1

CDR3aa: CSASRLASSTDTQYF
CDR3nt: TGCAGTGCTAGTCGGCTAGCGTCTAGCACAGATACGCAGTATTTT
abundance: many
v_gene: TRBV20-1
j_gene: TRBJ2-3
len: 15
d_gene: -